The T cell receptor (beta chain) described here comes from a study of CD8+CD57+ T cells in acquired aplastic anemia. Looking at the study overall: The sorted CD4+ and CD8+ cells yielded an average around 3 ug of DNA. About 10 million reads, on average, were obtained for CD4+ cells from healthy donors. Study-level findings and limits: Between patients and controls, CD8+ Simpson's diversity did not vary significantly. Both patients and controls carried the same twenty-nine CD8+ CDR3 sequences.

The germline V gene encodes CDR1 DFQATT and CDR2 SNEGSKA (reference sequence). This CDR3 has 18 amino acids. The V segment lost 1 base and the J segment 3 bases; nucleotides outside the gene matches: 10. CDR3 and TCR beta VDJ profiling relied on a genomic DNA template. TCRdb used MiXCR to reprocess the reads, holding one entry per CDR3 protein. Counted here are a few hundred thousand distinct CDR3 sequences, about 59% occurring once; the ten biggest clones make up 25% to 30%. A note on this clonotype: Its antigen is still unknown.

The clonotype originates from a human donor in good health. The chain uses TRBV20-1 and TRBJ2-2; TRBD2 matches at 11 bases. Sequences were obtained from sorted CD4+, CD8+, or CD8+CD57+ T cells (not recorded which) from PBMCs. The CDR3 DNA reads as TGCAGTGCTAGAGGTCTAGCGGGGGGACCCTCCCACACCGGGGAGCTGTTTTTT. It specifies CSARGLAGGPSHTGELFF.